This T cell receptor (beta chain) originates from a study of cytomegalovirus exposure and HLA in healthy donors. Germline assignment: CDR1 SGDLS and CDR2 YYNGEE. Germline trimming cut 1 base from V and 8 bases from J; bases unmatched to any gene: 15. The CDR3 consists of 18 residues. Primers for the PCR totalled 60 Vbeta and 13 Jbeta. Produced via immunoSEQ multiplex PCR; TCRdb's table is partial and in-frame only. The sample contains around 200,000 clones, more than 65% of which appear only once. This TCR was sampled from a girl aged 2 to 9 in good health and CMV-seropositive. The chain couples TRBV9 to TRBJ2-1; 10 bases are shared with TRBD2. Material for sequencing was PBMCs. CDR3 sequence (DNA): TGTGCCAGCAGCGTAATCTTTCCTGCTAGCGGGAGTGGGCATGAGCAGTTCTTC. This translates into CASSVIFPASGSGHEQFF.